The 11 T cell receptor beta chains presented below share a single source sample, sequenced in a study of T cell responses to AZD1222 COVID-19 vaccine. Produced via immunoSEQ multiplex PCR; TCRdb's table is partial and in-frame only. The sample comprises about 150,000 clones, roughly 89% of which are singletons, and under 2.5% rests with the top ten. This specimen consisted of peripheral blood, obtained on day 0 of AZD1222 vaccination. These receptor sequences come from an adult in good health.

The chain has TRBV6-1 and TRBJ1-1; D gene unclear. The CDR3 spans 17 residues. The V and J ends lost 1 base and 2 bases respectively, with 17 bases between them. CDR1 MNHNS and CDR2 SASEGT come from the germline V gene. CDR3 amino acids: CASSEDSIGQANTEAFF. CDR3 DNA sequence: TGTGCCAGCAGTGAAGATAGTATCGGGCAGGCTAACACTGAAGCTTTCTTT.

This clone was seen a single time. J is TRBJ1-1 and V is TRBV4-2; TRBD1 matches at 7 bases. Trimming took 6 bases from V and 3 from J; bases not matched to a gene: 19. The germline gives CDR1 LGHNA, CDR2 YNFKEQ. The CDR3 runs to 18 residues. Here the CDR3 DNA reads TGTGCCAGCAGTCAAACAGGGGATTGGATGTATCAGTACACTGAAGCTTTCTTT. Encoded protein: CASSQTGDWMYQYTEAFF.

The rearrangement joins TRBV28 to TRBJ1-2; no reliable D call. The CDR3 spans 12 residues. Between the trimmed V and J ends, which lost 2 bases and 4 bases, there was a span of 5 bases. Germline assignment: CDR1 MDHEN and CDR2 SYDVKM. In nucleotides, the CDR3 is TGTGCCAGCAGTTTAGCCGGCTATGGCTACACCTTC. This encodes CASSLAGYGYTF.

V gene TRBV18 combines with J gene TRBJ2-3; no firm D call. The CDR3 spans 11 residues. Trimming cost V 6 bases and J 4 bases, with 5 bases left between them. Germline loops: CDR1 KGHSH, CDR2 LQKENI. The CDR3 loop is CASSESDTQYF. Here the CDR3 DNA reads TGTGCCAGCTCGGAGTCAGATACGCAGTATTTT. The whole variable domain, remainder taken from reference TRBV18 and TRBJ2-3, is NAGVMQNPRHLVRRRGQEARLRCSPMKGHSHVYWYRQLPEEGLKFMVYLQKENIIDESGMPKERFSAEFPKEGPSILRIQQVVRGDSAAYFCASSESDTQYFGPGTRLTVL.

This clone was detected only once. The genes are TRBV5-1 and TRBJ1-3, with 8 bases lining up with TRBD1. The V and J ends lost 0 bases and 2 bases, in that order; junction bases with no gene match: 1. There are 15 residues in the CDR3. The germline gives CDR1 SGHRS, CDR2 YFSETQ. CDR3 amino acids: CASSLAQGAGNTIYF. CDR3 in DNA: TGCGCCAGCAGCTTGGCACAGGGGGCTGGAAACACCATATATTTT.

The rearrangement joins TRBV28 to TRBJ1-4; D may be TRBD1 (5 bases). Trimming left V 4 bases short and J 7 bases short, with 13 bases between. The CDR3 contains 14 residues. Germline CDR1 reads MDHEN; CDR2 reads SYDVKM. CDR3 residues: CASSSERGTEKLFF. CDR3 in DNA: TGTGCCAGCAGTTCCGAAAGGGGAACTGAAAAACTGTTTTTT.

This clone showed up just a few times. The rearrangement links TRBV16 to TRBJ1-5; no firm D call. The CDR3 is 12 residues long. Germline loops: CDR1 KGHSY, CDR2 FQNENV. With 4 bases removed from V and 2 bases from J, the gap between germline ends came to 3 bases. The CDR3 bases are TGTGCCAGCAGCCGGGGCAATCAGCCCCAGCATTTT. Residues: CASSRGNQPQHF. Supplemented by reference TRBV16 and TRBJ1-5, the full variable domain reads GEEVAQTPKHLVRGEGQKAKLYCAPIKGHSYVFWYQQVLKNEFKFLISFQNENVFDETGMPKERFSAKCLPNSPCSLEIQATKLEDSAVYFCASSRGNQPQHFGDGTRLSIL.

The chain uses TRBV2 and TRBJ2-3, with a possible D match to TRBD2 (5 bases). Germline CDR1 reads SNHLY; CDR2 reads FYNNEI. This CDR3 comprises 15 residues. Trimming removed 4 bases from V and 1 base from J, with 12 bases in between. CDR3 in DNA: TGTGCCAGCAGTGGACCGAGGGTGGGCACAGATACGCAGTATTTT. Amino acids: CASSGPRVGTDTQYF.

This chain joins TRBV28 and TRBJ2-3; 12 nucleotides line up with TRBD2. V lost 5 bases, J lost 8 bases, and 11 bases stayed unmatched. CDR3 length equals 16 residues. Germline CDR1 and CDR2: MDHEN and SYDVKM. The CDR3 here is CASSLFGLAGTGTQYF. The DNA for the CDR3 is TGTGCCAGCAGTCTTTTCGGACTAGCGGGAACCGGTACGCAGTATTTT.

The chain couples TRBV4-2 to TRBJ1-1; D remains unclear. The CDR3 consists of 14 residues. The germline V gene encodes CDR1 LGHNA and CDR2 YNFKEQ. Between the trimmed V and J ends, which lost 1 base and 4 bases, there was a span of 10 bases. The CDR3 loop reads CASSQGRRGTEAFF. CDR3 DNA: TGTGCCAGCAGCCAAGGAAGGAGAGGCACTGAAGCTTTCTTT.

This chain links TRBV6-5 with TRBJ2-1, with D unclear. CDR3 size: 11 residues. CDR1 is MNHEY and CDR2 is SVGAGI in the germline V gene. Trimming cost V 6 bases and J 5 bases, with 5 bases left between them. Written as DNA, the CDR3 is TGTGCCAGCAGCCAAAACAATGAGCAGTTCTTC. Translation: CASSQNNEQFF.